This T cell receptor beta chain was found in a study of T cell responses to AZD1222 COVID-19 vaccine. The assay was immunoSEQ multiplex PCR, and TCRdb's table has in-frame clones only and misses some. The sample consists of approximately 110,000 clones, roughly 90% of them appearing once. The CDR3 contains 15 residues. Germline-derived CDR1 and CDR2 are MGHDK and SYGVNS. V shed 4 bases and J shed 4 bases, with 11 bases lying between them. This clonotype originated in an adult in good health. The sample was peripheral blood, taken on day 0 of AZD1222 vaccination. This chain links TRBV25-1 with TRBJ1-6; D remains unclear. Here the CDR3 reads CASSGTDVYNSPLHF. The CDR3, as DNA: TGTGCCAGCAGTGGGACCGACGTTTATAATTCACCCCTCCACTTT.